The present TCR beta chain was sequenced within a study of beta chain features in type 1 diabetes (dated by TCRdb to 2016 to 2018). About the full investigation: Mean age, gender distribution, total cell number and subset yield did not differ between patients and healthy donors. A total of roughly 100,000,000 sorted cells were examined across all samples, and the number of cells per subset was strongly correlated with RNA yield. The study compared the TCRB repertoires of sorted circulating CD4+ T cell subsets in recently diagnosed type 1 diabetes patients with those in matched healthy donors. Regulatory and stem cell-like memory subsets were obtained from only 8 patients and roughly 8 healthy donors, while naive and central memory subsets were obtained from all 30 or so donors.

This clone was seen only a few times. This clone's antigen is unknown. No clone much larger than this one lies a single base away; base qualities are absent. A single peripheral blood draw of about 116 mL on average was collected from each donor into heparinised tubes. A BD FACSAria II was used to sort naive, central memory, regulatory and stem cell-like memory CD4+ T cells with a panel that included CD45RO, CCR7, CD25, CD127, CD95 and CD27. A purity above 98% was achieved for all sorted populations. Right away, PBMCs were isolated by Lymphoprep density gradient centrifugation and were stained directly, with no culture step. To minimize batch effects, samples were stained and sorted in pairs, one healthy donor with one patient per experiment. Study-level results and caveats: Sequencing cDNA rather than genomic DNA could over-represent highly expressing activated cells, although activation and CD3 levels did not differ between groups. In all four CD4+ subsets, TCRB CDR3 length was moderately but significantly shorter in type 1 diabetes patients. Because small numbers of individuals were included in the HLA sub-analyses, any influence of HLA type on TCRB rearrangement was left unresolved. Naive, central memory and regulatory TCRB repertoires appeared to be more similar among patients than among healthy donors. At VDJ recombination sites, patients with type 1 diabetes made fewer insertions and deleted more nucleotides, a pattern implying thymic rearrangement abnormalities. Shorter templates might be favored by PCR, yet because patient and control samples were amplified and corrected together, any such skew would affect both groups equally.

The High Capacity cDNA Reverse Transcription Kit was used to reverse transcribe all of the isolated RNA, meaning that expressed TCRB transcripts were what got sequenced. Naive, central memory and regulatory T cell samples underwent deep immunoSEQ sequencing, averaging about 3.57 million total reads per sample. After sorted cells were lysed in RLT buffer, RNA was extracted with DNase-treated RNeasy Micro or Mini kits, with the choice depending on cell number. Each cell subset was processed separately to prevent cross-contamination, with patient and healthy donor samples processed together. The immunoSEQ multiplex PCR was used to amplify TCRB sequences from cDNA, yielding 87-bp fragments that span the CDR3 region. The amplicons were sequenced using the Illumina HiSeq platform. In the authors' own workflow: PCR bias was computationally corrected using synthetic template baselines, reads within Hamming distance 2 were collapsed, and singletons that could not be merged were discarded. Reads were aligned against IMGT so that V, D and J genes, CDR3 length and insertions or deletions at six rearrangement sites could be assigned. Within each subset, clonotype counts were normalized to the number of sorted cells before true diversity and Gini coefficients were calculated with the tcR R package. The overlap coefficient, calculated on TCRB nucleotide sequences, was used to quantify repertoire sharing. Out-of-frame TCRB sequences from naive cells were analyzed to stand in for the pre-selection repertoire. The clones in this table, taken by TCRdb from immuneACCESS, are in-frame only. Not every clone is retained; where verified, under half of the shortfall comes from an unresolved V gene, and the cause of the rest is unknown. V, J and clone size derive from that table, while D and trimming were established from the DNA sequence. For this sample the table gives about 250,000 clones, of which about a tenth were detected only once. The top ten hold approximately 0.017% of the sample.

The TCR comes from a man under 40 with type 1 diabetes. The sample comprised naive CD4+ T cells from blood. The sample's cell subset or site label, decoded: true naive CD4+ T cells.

The CDR3 loop reads CASSVDHSHYGYTF. The nucleotide sequence reads TGTGCCAGCAGCGTAGATCACAGCCACTATGGCTACACCTTC. This sequence uses TRBV9 and TRBJ1-2; the D gene is not confidently resolved. Looking up the germline V gene yields CDR1 SGDLS and CDR2 YYNGEE. V drops 0 bases and J drops 3 bases, leaving 9 bases in between. The CDR3 starts with the cysteine, ends with the phenylalanine, and has 14 residues. Here the CDR3 DNA is all that survives: 42 bases in frame from base 1.